This T cell receptor (beta chain) was sequenced in a study of OX40 agonist ivuxolimab in advanced cancers. The data were produced by immunoSEQ multiplex PCR, yet TCRdb's version contains in-frame clones alone and is incomplete. The sample has about 94,000 clones, around 86% seen once. The V end lost 2 bases, the J end lost 0 bases, and 11 bases lay between the germline ends. Germline V gives CDR1 MNHEY, CDR2 SVGAGI. CDR3 length: 16 residues. This TCR came from an adult with an advanced solid tumor such as melanoma, head and neck, liver or kidney cancer. The V call is TRBV6-5, the J call TRBJ2-1; possibly TRBD2 for D (6 bases). Material: CD4+ or CD8+ T cells sorted from blood, obtained in a trial of the OX40 agonist ivuxolimab. CDR3 DNA sequence: TGTGCCAGCAGTTACGGCGGGGTGAGCTCCTACAATGAGCAGTTCTTC. Its translation is CASSYGGVSSYNEQFF.